Listed below are T cell receptor beta chains from one sample, sequenced in a study of T cell changes during pregnancy in multiple sclerosis. Using immunoSEQ multiplex PCR, the repertoire was profiled, and TCRdb retains in-frame clones only, with some absent. The sample has 35,000 to 45,000 clones, roughly nine tenths seen once. Sequencing used CD4+ T cells from peripheral blood mononuclear cells, obtained in the second trimester of pregnancy. The receptor set was obtained from a female donor in good health, enrolled as a control in a pregnancy study. CDR3s include the opening cysteine and the closing phenylalanine or tryptophan. The D gene is left open where the match is weak. Some rows have no size entry. The others give once, few or many, or a class for an expanded clone.

clone size: NA
J gene: TRBJ2-3
V gene: TRBV7-9
D gene: NA
CDR3 DNA: TGTGCCAGCAGCTTAGGGGCAGGAATAAGCACAGATACGCAGTATTTT
CDR3 protein: CASSLGAGISTDTQYF

clone size: NA
J gene: TRBJ2-1
V gene: TRBV18
D gene: NA
CDR3 DNA: TGTGCCAGCTCACCATTCCACCGGGGTGATGAGCAGTTCTTC
CDR3 protein: CASSPFHRGDEQFF

clone size: NA
J gene: TRBJ2-7
V gene: TRBV6-5
D gene: TRBD1
CDR3 DNA: TGTGCCAGCATCGGGACAGGGTGGTACGAGCAGTACTTC
CDR3 protein: CASIGTGWYEQYF

clone size: NA
J gene: TRBJ2-7
V gene: TRBV5-6
D gene: TRBD1
CDR3 DNA: TGTGCCAGCACCTCCCTCGGGACAGGCTACTCCTACGAGCAGTACTTC
CDR3 protein: CASTSLGTGYSYEQYF

clone size: NA
J gene: TRBJ2-5
V gene: TRBV28
D gene: TRBD2
CDR3 DNA: TGTGCCAGCACCCCCAAGCGGGGGATGCAAGAGACCCAGTACTTC
CDR3 protein: CASTPKRGMQETQYF

clone size: NA
J gene: TRBJ2-1
V gene: TRBV5-6
D gene: NA
CDR3 DNA: TGTGCCAGCAGCTTGACTCCAAGCTCCTACAATGAGCAGTTCTTC
CDR3 protein: CASSLTPSSYNEQFF

clone size: NA
J gene: TRBJ2-1
V gene: TRBV2
D gene: NA
CDR3 DNA: TGTGCCAGCAGTCTACAGGGTGGGGATGAGCAGTTCTTC
CDR3 protein: CASSLQGGDEQFF

clone size: NA
J gene: TRBJ1-3
V gene: TRBV6-1
D gene: NA
CDR3 DNA: TGTGCCAGCAGTGGCCCCCAGGCGAGCTCTGGAAACACCATATATTTT
CDR3 protein: CASSGPQASSGNTIYF

clone size: NA
J gene: TRBJ2-7
V gene: TRBV12-1
D gene: NA
CDR3 DNA: TGTGCCAGCAGTCCTAGCGGGCGAACCTACGAGCAGTACTTC
CDR3 protein: CASSPSGRTYEQYF

clone size: NA
J gene: TRBJ2-3
V gene: TRBV7-3
D gene: TRBD2
CDR3 DNA: TGTGCCAGCAGCTTTACTAGCGGGGATACGCAGTATTTT
CDR3 protein: CASSFTSGDTQYF

clone size: NA
J gene: TRBJ1-2
V gene: TRBV29-1
D gene: NA
CDR3 DNA: TGCAGCGTCGCAGGTTTTAATCGGGGCTACACCTTC
CDR3 protein: CSVAGFNRGYTF

clone size: NA
J gene: TRBJ2-5
V gene: TRBV6-1
D gene: NA
CDR3 DNA: TGTGCCAGCGGGCTCCAGTCAGGGCCTGAGACCCAGTACTTC
CDR3 protein: CASGLQSGPETQYF

clone size: NA
J gene: TRBJ2-1
V gene: TRBV28
D gene: TRBD2
CDR3 DNA: TGTGCCAGCAGAAGGGCCCAACTAGCGGGGGGCTACAATGAGCAGTTCTTC
CDR3 protein: CASRRAQLAGGYNEQFF

clone size: NA
J gene: TRBJ2-5
V gene: TRBV7-2
D gene: TRBD2
CDR3 DNA: TGTGCCAGCCCACACCTGAAAATTTCTGCGGGAGGCCGCGAGACCCAGTACTTC
CDR3 protein: CASPHLKISAGGRETQYF

clone size: NA
J gene: TRBJ2-2
V gene: TRBV10-3
D gene: NA
CDR3 DNA: TGTGCCATCAGTGACCACAGGGTGTTGTCCACCGGGGAGCTGTTTTTT
CDR3 protein: CAISDHRVLSTGELFF

clone size: NA
J gene: TRBJ1-6
V gene: TRBV27
D gene: NA
CDR3 DNA: TGTGCCAGCAGTCCCCGGGTCCCTCGGAATTCACCCCTCCACTTT
CDR3 protein: CASSPRVPRNSPLHF

clone size: once
J gene: TRBJ1-4
V gene: TRBV5-1
D gene: NA
CDR3 DNA: TGCGCCAGCAGCTTGGGGCAGGGGAGCGAAAAACTGTTTTTT
CDR3 protein: CASSLGQGSEKLFF

clone size: NA
J gene: TRBJ2-5
V gene: TRBV11-3
D gene: NA
CDR3 DNA: TGTGCCAGCAGCTTAGGTCAGGGGCCGGAGACCCAGTACTTC
CDR3 protein: CASSLGQGPETQYF

clone size: few
J gene: TRBJ1-2
V gene: TRBV6-1
D gene: NA
CDR3 DNA: TGTGCCAGCGGTTCAATTACAGCTAACTATGGCTACACCTTC
CDR3 protein: CASGSITANYGYTF

clone size: NA
J gene: TRBJ2-2
V gene: TRBV6-5
D gene: NA
CDR3 DNA: TGTGCCAGCAGTTACATCCAGGGGGAGCTGTTTTTT
CDR3 protein: CASSYIQGELFF

clone size: NA
J gene: TRBJ1-1
V gene: TRBV5-5
D gene: TRBD1
CDR3 DNA: TGTGCCAGCAGCTTGGCCTATAAGAGACAGGGTGACACTGAAGCTTTCTTT
CDR3 protein: CASSLAYKRQGDTEAFF

clone size: once
J gene: TRBJ2-1
V gene: TRBV11-2
D gene: TRBD2
CDR3 DNA: TGTGCCAGCAGCGGGAGACGGGGGGATGAGCAGTTCTTC
CDR3 protein: CASSGRRGDEQFF

clone size: NA
J gene: TRBJ2-7
V gene: TRBV7-2
D gene: TRBD2
CDR3 DNA: TGTGCCAGCAGTGGGACTAGGCACGAGCAGTACTTC
CDR3 protein: CASSGTRHEQYF

clone size: NA
J gene: TRBJ2-5
V gene: TRBV27
D gene: NA
CDR3 DNA: TGTGCCAGCAGTAGCCACTTAACCCCCCAAGAGACCCAGTACTTC
CDR3 protein: CASSSHLTPQETQYF

clone size: NA
J gene: TRBJ2-7
V gene: TRBV27
D gene: TRBD2
CDR3 DNA: TGTGCCAGCAGTTTGTTAGCGGGAGGATCTGCCGAGCAGTACTTC
CDR3 protein: CASSLLAGGSAEQYF

clone size: NA
J gene: TRBJ2-6
V gene: TRBV5-5
D gene: TRBD1
CDR3 DNA: TGTGCCAGCAGCATGATCACAGGGGCTGGGGCCAACGTCCTGACTTTC
CDR3 protein: CASSMITGAGANVLTF

clone size: NA
J gene: TRBJ2-7
V gene: TRBV29-1
D gene: NA
CDR3 DNA: TGCAGCGTTTACAAAGGCGGCGAGCAGTACTTC
CDR3 protein: CSVYKGGEQYF

clone size: NA
J gene: TRBJ2-7
V gene: TRBV19
D gene: NA
CDR3 DNA: TGTGCCAGTAGTATATTCGACACCGCCTACGAGCAGTACTTC
CDR3 protein: CASSIFDTAYEQYF

clone size: NA
J gene: TRBJ2-1
V gene: TRBV5-1
D gene: TRBD2
CDR3 DNA: TGCGCCAGCAGCTTGGTAGTAGCGGGAGGCCAGGATGAGCAGTTCTTC
CDR3 protein: CASSLVVAGGQDEQFF

clone size: once
J gene: TRBJ2-7
V gene: TRBV30
D gene: TRBD1
CDR3 DNA: TGTGCCTGGAGTCCAATAGGGGGCACCTACGAGCAGTACTTC
CDR3 protein: CAWSPIGGTYEQYF

clone size: NA
J gene: TRBJ1-3
V gene: TRBV6-5
D gene: NA
CDR3 DNA: TGTGCCAGCCTGGGGGGCTCTGGAAACACCATATATTTT
CDR3 protein: CASLGGSGNTIYF

clone size: NA
J gene: TRBJ1-4
V gene: TRBV19
D gene: NA
CDR3 DNA: TGTGCCAGTAGCTCATCGCGGGGCATCGGGGGTGACCTGTTTTTT
CDR3 protein: CASSSSRGIGGDLFF

clone size: NA
J gene: TRBJ2-6
V gene: TRBV6-1
D gene: NA
CDR3 DNA: TGTGCCAGCAGGGCCGACTCTGGGGCCAACGTCCTGACTTTC
CDR3 protein: CASRADSGANVLTF

clone size: NA
J gene: TRBJ1-2
V gene: TRBV28
D gene: TRBD1
CDR3 DNA: TGTGCCAGCAGTTACTTAACAGGGGCGAACTATGGCTACACCTTC
CDR3 protein: CASSYLTGANYGYTF

clone size: NA
J gene: TRBJ2-3
V gene: TRBV9
D gene: NA
CDR3 DNA: TGTGCCAGCAGCGTATCCGCTCAGGGAATTGGTGGCACAGATACGCAGTATTTT
CDR3 protein: CASSVSAQGIGGTDTQYF

clone size: NA
J gene: TRBJ1-2
V gene: TRBV9
D gene: TRBD1
CDR3 DNA: TGTGCCAGCAGCTTCGGGACAGGGAGCATAGGCTATGGCTACACCTTC
CDR3 protein: CASSFGTGSIGYGYTF

clone size: NA
J gene: TRBJ2-7
V gene: TRBV9
D gene: TRBD2
CDR3 DNA: TGTGCCAGCAGCCCCCGGACTAGCAGAGCCTACGAGCAGTACTTC
CDR3 protein: CASSPRTSRAYEQYF

clone size: once
J gene: TRBJ2-7
V gene: TRBV13
D gene: TRBD2
CDR3 DNA: TGTGCCAGCAGCTATAGGGACTACTACGAGCAGTACTTC
CDR3 protein: CASSYRDYYEQYF

clone size: once
J gene: TRBJ2-3
V gene: TRBV19
D gene: NA
CDR3 DNA: TGTGCCAGTCGTAACGGGAATACGCAGTATTTT
CDR3 protein: CASRNGNTQYF

clone size: once
J gene: TRBJ2-3
V gene: TRBV9
D gene: TRBD2
CDR3 DNA: TGTGCCAGCAGCACCTTAGCGGGAGGGGTGGCAGATACGCAGTATTTT
CDR3 protein: CASSTLAGGVADTQYF

clone size: NA
J gene: TRBJ1-1
V gene: TRBV15
D gene: NA
CDR3 DNA: TGTGCCACCAGCAGAGGGGGCAGCCGTATGAACACTGAAGCTTTCTTT
CDR3 protein: CATSRGGSRMNTEAFF

clone size: NA
J gene: TRBJ2-7
V gene: TRBV5-4
D gene: TRBD1
CDR3 DNA: TGTGCCAGCAGCCCTAATCAGGGGGAAGAGCAGTACTTC
CDR3 protein: CASSPNQGEEQYF

clone size: NA
J gene: TRBJ2-1
V gene: TRBV2
D gene: NA
CDR3 DNA: TGTGCCAGCAGTGCGCAGGGGGGATGGAATGAGCAGTTCTTC
CDR3 protein: CASSAQGGWNEQFF

clone size: once
J gene: TRBJ1-2
V gene: TRBV28
D gene: NA
CDR3 DNA: TGTGCCAGCAGGGAACAGGGTCGATATGGCTATGGCTACACCTTC
CDR3 protein: CASREQGRYGYGYTF

clone size: once
J gene: TRBJ2-2
V gene: TRBV4-1
D gene: NA
CDR3 DNA: TGCGCCAGCAGCCAAGCTACAGGGTCCGGGGAGCTGTTTTTT
CDR3 protein: CASSQATGSGELFF

clone size: NA
J gene: TRBJ2-7
V gene: TRBV28
D gene: NA
CDR3 DNA: TGTGCCAGCTGGGGGACTGATGCCTACGAGCAGTACTTC
CDR3 protein: CASWGTDAYEQYF

clone size: NA
J gene: TRBJ2-3
V gene: TRBV6-5
D gene: NA
CDR3 DNA: TGTGCCAGCAGTTTTCGGGACTCCGTGAACACAGATACGCAGTATTTT
CDR3 protein: CASSFRDSVNTDTQYF

clone size: NA
J gene: TRBJ2-3
V gene: TRBV5-1
D gene: NA
CDR3 DNA: TGCGCCAGCAGCCCAGGGGTTGGTAATCAGCCCCAGTATTTT
CDR3 protein: CASSPGVGNQPQYF

clone size: NA
J gene: TRBJ1-1
V gene: TRBV18
D gene: TRBD1
CDR3 DNA: TGTGCCAGCTCACCACCGCAGGGGGAAGGCACTGAAGCTTTCTTT
CDR3 protein: CASSPPQGEGTEAFF

clone size: NA
J gene: TRBJ2-7
V gene: TRBV27
D gene: TRBD2
CDR3 DNA: TGTGCCAGCAGTTTAACGGGCGGGAGAGCCGAGCAGTACTTC
CDR3 protein: CASSLTGGRAEQYF

clone size: NA
J gene: TRBJ2-5
V gene: TRBV7-8
D gene: TRBD2
CDR3 DNA: TGTGCCAGCAGCTTAGCGGGAGGGCCGGGAGAGACCCAGTACTTC
CDR3 protein: CASSLAGGPGETQYF

clone size: NA
J gene: TRBJ1-1
V gene: TRBV6-1
D gene: NA
CDR3 DNA: TGTGCCAGCAGGGACCAGGGAGGGGCCACTGAAGCTTTCTTT
CDR3 protein: CASRDQGGATEAFF

clone size: NA
J gene: TRBJ1-1
V gene: TRBV6-6
D gene: TRBD1
CDR3 DNA: TGTGCCAGCAGTTCCGACAGGGGGCGGATGAACACTGAAGCTTTCTTT
CDR3 protein: CASSSDRGRMNTEAFF

clone size: NA
J gene: TRBJ1-2
V gene: TRBV5-6
D gene: TRBD1
CDR3 DNA: TGTGCCAGCACCGCGGACAGGGGACATGGCTACACCTTC
CDR3 protein: CASTADRGHGYTF